Presented here are 4 T cell receptor beta chains from one specimen sequenced in a study of neurological immune-mediated disorders. MiXCR was run by TCRdb on the 5' RACE reads, yielding one entry per CDR3 protein. The sample has tens of thousands of distinct CDR3 sequences; around 3.6% are singletons. Sequenced: PBMCs. These receptors all come from a young man with multiple sclerosis.

This clonotype was seen repeatedly, ten times or more. The J gene is TRBJ2-3, the V gene TRBV14; no definite D call. CDR1 and CDR2 (germline): SGHDN, FVKESK. The length of the CDR3 is 16 residues. V lost 1 base and J lost 2, with 13 bases in between. CDR3 in amino acids: CASSQVTDLSTDTQYF. In DNA form, the CDR3 reads TGTGCCAGCAGCCAAGTGACGGATCTTTCCACAGATACGCAGTATTTT. The variable domain in full, with the rest retrieved from reference TRBV14 and TRBJ2-3, is EAGVTQFPSHSVIEKGQTVTLRCDPISGHDNLYWYRRVMGKEIKFLLHFVKESKQDESGMPNNRFLAERTGGTYSTLKVQPAELEDSGVYFCASSQVTDLSTDTQYFGPGTRLTVL.

This clonotype was observed many times. J is TRBJ1-5 and V is TRBV20-1; no reliable D call. Trimming stripped 6 bases from V and 0 bases from J, with 15 bases between. Germline V gene data show CDR1 as DFQATT and CDR2 as SNEGSKA (reference sequence). The CDR3 consists of 15 residues. CDR3 protein: CSASRTLYSNQPQHF. The DNA for the CDR3 is TGCAGTGCGTCCAGGACCCTATATAGCAATCAGCCCCAGCATTTT.

This clonotype is termed medium-sized. The chain carries TRBV29-1 and TRBJ2-2, with 7 bases fitting TRBD2. Germline V lookup: CDR1 SQVTM, CDR2 ANQGSEA. This CDR3 is 14 amino acids long. V was pared by 4 bases and J by 3 bases, with 5 bases of the junction left unmatched. In DNA, the CDR3 is TGCAGCGTTGCCGGGGGACTATACACCGGGGAGCTGTTTTTT. The encoded protein is CSVAGGLYTGELFF.

A word on this clonotype: A single base separates this from a much larger clone, so it may be a read error. J is TRBJ2-5 and V is TRBV7-9, with D tentatively TRBD2 (5 bases). Germline CDR1 reads SEHNR; CDR2 reads FQNEAQ (reference sequence). Trimming pared 6 bases from V and 4 bases from J, leaving 6 bases between. This CDR3 is 11 amino acids long. The CDR3 loop reads CASRTRETQYF. CDR3 nucleotides: TGTGCCAGCAGAACTAGAGAGACCCAGTACTTC.